This record covers a single TCR beta chain. This specimen belongs to a study of cytomegalovirus exposure and HLA in healthy donors. Vbeta (60) and Jbeta (13) primers were used in the PCR. The table came from immunoSEQ multiplex PCR; TCRdb's copy has only in-frame clones and leaves some out. The sample consists of some 160,000 clones, roughly 83% of them appearing once. Trimming removed 7 bases at V and 4 bases at J, with 13 bases between. This CDR3 spans 13 amino acids. Germline V CDR1 and CDR2: SEHNR, FQNEAQ (reference sequence). The chain carries TRBV7-9 and TRBJ1-1; perhaps TRBD1 as D (6 bases). What was sequenced was PBMCs. The sequence was obtained from a woman aged 18-29 years in good health and CMV-seronegative. The CDR3 protein is CASTGGSGTEAFF. For the CDR3, the DNA is TGTGCCAGCACGGGGGGCTCAGGCACTGAAGCTTTCTTT.